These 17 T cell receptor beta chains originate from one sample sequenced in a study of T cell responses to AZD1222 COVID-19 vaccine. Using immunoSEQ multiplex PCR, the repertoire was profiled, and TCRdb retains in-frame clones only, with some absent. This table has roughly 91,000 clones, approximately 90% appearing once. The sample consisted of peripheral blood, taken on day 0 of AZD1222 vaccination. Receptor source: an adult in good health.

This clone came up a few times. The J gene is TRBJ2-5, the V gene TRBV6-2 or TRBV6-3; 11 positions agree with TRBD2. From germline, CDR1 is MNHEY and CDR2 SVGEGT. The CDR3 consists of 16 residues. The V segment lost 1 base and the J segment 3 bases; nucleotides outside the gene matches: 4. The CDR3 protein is CASSYWGTSGKETQYF. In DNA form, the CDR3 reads TGTGCCAGCAGTTACTGGGGGACTAGCGGAAAAGAGACCCAGTACTTC.

CDR3 residues: CASSSSDQHYNEQFF. The CDR3, as DNA: TGTGCCAGCAGCTCCAGCGACCAGCACTACAATGAGCAGTTCTTC. J is TRBJ2-1 and V is TRBV13, with unresolved D. The CDR3 is 15 amino acids. With 4 bases removed from V and 3 bases from J, the gap between germline ends came to 13 bases. Germline assignment: CDR1 PRHDT and CDR2 FYEKMQ (reference sequence).

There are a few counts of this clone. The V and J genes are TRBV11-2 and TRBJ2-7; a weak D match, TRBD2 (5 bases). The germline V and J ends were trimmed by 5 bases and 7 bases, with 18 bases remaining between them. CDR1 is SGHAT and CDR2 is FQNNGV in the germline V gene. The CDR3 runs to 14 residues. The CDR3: CASSPRGNQREQYF. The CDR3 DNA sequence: TGTGCCAGCAGCCCCAGAGGGAACCAAAGGGAGCAGTACTTC.

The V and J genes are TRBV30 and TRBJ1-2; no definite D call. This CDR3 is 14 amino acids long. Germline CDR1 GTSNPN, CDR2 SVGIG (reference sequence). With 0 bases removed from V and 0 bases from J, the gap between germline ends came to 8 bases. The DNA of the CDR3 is TGTGCCTGGAGTGTCGGCCCGCCTAACTATGGCTACACCTTC. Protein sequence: CAWSVGPPNYGYTF.

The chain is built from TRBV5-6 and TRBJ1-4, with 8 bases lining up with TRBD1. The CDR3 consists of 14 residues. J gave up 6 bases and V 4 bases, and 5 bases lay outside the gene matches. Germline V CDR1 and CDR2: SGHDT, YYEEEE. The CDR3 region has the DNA TGTGCCAGCAGCCTTCAGGGGGCTGATGAAAAACTGTTTTTT. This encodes CASSLQGADEKLFF.

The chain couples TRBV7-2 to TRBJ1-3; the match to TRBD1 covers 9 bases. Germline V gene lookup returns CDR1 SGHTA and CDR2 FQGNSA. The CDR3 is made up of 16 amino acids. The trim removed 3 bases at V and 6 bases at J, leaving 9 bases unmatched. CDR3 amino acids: CASSFRDRVSANTIYF. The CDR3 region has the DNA TGTGCCAGCAGCTTCCGGGACAGGGTATCGGCAAACACCATATATTTT.

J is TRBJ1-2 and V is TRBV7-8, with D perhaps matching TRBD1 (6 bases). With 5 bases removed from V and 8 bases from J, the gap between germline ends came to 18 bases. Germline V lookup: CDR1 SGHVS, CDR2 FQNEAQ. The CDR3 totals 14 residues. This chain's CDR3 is CASSLEGGSGGYTF. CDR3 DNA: TGTGCCAGCAGCCTCGAGGGGGGCTCGGGCGGCTACACCTTC.

The CDR3 is CSVEGDRGSNYGYTF. CDR3 nucleotide sequence: TGCAGCGTTGAAGGGGACAGGGGATCTAACTATGGCTACACCTTC. The J gene is TRBJ1-2, the V gene TRBV29-1, with 10 bases that match TRBD1. Unmatched junction bases numbered 2, after V lost 1 base and J lost 0 bases. Per germline, CDR1 SQVTM and CDR2 ANQGSEA. The length of the CDR3 is 15 residues.

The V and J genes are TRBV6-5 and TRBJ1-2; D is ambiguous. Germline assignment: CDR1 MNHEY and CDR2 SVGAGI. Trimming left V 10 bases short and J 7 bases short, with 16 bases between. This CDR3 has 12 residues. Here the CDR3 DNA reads TGTGCCACCAAAGTTCGAAAAGGTGGCTACACCTTC. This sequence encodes CATKVRKGGYTF.

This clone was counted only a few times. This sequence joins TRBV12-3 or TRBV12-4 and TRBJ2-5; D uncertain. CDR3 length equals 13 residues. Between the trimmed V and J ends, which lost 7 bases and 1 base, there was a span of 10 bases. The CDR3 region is CASKDGLQETQYF. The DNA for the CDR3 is TGTGCCAGCAAAGACGGTCTCCAAGAGACCCAGTACTTC.

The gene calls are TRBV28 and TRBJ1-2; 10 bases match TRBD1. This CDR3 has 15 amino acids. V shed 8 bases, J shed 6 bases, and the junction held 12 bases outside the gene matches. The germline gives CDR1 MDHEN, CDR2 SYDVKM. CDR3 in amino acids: CASYDRGRGVNGYTF. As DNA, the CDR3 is TGTGCCAGCTACGACAGGGGGCGAGGGGTAAATGGCTACACCTTC.

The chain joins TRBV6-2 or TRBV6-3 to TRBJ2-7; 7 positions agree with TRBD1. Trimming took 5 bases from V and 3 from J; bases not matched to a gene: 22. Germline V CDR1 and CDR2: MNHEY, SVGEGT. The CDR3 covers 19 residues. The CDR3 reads CASSLHLTGELIYIYEQYF. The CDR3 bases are TGTGCCAGCAGTCTTCACTTAACAGGGGAATTGATCTATATCTACGAGCAGTACTTC.

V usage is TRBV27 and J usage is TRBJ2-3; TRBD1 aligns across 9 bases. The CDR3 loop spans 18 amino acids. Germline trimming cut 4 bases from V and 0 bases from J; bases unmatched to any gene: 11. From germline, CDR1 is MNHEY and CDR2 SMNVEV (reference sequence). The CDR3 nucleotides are TGTGCCAGCAGTTCCAGGACAGGGGACTACTCTAGCACAGATACGCAGTATTTT. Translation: CASSSRTGDYSSTDTQYF.

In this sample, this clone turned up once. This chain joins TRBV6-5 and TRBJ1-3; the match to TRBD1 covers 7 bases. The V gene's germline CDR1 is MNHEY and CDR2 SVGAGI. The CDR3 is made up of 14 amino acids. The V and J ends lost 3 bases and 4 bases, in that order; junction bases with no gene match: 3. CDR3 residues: CASSYGDRGNTIYF. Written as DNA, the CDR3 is TGTGCCAGCAGTTATGGGGACAGAGGAAACACCATATATTTT.

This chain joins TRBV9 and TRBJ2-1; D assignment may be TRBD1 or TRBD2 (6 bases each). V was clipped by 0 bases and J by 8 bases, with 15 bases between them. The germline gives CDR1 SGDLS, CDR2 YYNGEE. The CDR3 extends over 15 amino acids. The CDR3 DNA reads TGTGCCAGCAGCGTAGAGGGGGGTAGCCTCTATGAGCAGTTCTTC. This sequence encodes CASSVEGGSLYEQFF. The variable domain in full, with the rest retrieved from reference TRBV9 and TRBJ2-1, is DSGVTQTPKHLITATGQRVTLRCSPRSGDLSVYWYQQSLDQGLQFLIQYYNGEERAKGNILERFSAQQFPDLHSELNLSSLELGDSALYFCASSVEGGSLYEQFFGPGTRLTVL.

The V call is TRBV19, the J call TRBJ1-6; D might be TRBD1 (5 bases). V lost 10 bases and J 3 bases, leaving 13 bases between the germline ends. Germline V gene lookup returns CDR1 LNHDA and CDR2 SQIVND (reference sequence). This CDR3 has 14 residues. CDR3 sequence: CATTGTDYNSPLHF. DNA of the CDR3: TGTGCCACCACCGGGACGGACTATAATTCACCCCTCCACTTT.

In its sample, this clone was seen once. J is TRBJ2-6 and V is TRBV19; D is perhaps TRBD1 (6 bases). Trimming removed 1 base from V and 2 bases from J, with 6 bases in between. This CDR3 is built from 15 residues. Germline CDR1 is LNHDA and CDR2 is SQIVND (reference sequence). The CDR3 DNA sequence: TGTGCCAGTAGTATAGCAGGGGCTGGGGCCAACGTCCTGACTTTC. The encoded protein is CASSIAGAGANVLTF.